This TCR beta chain stems from a study of shared clonotypes between healthy human individuals. About this clone: What it binds is not known. This sample includes further DNA sequences coding for the same CDR3.

Naive CD8 cells comprised CD45RO-negative, CCR7-positively selected cells, excluding terminally differentiated effector memory CD45RA+ cells. For every subset, genomic DNA was evenly distributed across several immunoSEQ plates. Sequenced by immunoSEQ multiplex PCR; TCRdb stores in-frame clones only, minus some. This sample yields some 2,000,000 clones, of which about 94% are seen a single time; approximately 1.2% belongs to the top ten. The CDR3 extends over 14 amino acids. V was cut by 2 bases and J by 3 bases, with 10 bases left in between. Germline V CDR1 and CDR2: MNHEY, SVGAGI. Study conclusions and caveats: Naive subsets generally had larger estimated richness than memory subsets.

Sequencing was carried out using naive CD8+ T cells sorted from blood. The sequence was collected from a man aged 18 to 30 in good health. The J gene is TRBJ1-1, the V gene TRBV6-5, with D possibly TRBD1 on 6 matching bases. CDR3 DNA: TGTGCCAGCAGTTACCCAGGGGCGGACACTGAAGCTTTCTTT. It is translated as CASSYPGADTEAFF.